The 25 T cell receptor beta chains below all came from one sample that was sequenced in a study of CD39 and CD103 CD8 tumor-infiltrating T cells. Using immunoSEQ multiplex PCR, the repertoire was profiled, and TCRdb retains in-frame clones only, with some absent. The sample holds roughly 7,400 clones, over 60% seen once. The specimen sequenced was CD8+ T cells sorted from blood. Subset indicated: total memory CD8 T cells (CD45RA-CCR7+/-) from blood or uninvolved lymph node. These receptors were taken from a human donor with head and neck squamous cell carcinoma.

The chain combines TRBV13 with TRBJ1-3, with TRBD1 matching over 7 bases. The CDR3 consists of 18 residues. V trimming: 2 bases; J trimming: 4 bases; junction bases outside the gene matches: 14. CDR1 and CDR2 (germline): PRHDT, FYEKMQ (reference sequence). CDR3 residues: CASSLSEEGAPVGNTIYF. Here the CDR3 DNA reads TGTGCCAGCAGCTTATCCGAGGAGGGGGCGCCGGTCGGAAACACCATATATTTT.

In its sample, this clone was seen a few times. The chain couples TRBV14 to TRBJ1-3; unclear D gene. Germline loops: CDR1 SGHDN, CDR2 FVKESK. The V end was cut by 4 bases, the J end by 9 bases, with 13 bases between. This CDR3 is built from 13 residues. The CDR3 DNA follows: TGTGCCAGCAGCCCTCAGACCCTAGCCACCATATATTTT. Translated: CASSPQTLATIYF.

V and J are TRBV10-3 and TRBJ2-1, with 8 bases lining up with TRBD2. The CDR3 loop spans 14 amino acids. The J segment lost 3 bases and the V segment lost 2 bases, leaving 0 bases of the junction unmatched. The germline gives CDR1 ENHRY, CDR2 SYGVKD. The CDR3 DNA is TGTGCCATCAGTGAGCGGGGGGGCTACAATGAGCAGTTCTTC. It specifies CAISERGGYNEQFF.

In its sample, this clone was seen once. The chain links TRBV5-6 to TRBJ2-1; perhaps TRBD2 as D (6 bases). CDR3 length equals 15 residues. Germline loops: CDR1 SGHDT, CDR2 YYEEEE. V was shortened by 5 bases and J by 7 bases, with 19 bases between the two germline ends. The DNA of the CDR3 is TGTGCCAGCAGTTGGGGCCCGGGAGATGGGAATGAGCAGTTCTTC. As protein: CASSWGPGDGNEQFF.

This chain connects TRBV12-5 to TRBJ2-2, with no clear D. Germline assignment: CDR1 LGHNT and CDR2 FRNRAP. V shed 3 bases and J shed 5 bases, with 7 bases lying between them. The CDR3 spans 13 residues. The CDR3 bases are TGTGCTAGTGGTTTAACAATGACCGGGGAGCTGTTTTTT. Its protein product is CASGLTMTGELFF.

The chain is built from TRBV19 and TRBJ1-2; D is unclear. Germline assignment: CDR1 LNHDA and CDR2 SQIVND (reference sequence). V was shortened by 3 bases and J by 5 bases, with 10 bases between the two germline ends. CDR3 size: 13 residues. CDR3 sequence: CASSIPGFYGYTF. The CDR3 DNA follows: TGTGCCAGTAGTATTCCGGGGTTTTATGGCTACACCTTC.

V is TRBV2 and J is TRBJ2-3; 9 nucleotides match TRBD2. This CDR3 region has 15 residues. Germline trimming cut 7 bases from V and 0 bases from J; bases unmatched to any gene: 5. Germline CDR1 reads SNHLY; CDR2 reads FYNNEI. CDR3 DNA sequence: TGTGCCAGCAAACGACTAGCGGTTAGCACAGATACGCAGTATTTT. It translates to CASKRLAVSTDTQYF.

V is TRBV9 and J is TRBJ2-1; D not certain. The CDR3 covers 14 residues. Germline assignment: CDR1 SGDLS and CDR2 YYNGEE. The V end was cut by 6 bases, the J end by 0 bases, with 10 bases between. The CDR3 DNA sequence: TGTGCCAGCACCCTCGGAAGCTCCTACAATGAGCAGTTCTTC. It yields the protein CASTLGSSYNEQFF.

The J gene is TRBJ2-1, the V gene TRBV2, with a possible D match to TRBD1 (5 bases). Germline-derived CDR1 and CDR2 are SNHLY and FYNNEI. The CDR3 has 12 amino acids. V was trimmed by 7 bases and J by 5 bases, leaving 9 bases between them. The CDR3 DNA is TGTGCCAGCAACGACAGAAACAATGAGCAGTTCTTC. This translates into CASNDRNNEQFF.

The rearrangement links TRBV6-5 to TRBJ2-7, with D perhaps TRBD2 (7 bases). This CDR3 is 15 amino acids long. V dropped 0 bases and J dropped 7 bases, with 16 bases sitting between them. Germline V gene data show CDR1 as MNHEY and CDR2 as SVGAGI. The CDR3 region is CASSYSGGAPREQYF. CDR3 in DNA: TGTGCCAGCAGTTACTCAGGGGGGGCACCTAGGGAGCAGTACTTC.

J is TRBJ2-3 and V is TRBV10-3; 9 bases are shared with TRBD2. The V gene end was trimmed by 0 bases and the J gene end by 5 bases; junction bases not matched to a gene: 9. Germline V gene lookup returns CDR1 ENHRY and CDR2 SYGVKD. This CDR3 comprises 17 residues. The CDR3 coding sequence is TGTGCCATCAGTGAGTCTTTGGCGGGAGGGCTCGGAGATACGCAGTATTTT. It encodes CAISESLAGGLGDTQYF.

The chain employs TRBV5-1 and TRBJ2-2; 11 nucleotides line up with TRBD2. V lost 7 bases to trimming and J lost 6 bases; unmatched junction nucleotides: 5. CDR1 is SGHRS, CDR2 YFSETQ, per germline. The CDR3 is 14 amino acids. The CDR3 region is CASQSSGRAGELFF. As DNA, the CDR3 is TGCGCCAGCCAAAGTAGCGGGAGGGCCGGGGAGCTGTTTTTT.

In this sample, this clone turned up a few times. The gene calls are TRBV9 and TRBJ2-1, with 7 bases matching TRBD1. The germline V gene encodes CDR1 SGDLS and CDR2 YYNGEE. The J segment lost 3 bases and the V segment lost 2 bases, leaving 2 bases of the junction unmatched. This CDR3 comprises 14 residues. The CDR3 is CASSVGTDYNEQFF. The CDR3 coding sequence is TGTGCCAGCAGCGTCGGGACAGACTACAATGAGCAGTTCTTC.

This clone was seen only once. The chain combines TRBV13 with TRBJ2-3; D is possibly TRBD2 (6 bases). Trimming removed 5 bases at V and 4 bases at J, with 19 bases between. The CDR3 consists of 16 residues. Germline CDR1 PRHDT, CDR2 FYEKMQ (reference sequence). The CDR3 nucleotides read TGTGCCAGCAGCCCTCGTGGTAGCGGAACATCAGATACGCAGTATTTT. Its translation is CASSPRGSGTSDTQYF.

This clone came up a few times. This chain's CDR3 is CSVVWQDKPLEQYF. For the CDR3, the DNA is TGCAGCGTTGTTTGGCAGGATAAACCCCTGGAGCAGTACTTC. V usage is TRBV29-1 and J usage is TRBJ2-7; D is undetermined. CDR3 length equals 14 residues. CDR1 and CDR2 (germline): SQVTM, ANQGSEA. Trimming removed 4 bases at V and 7 bases at J, with 20 bases between.

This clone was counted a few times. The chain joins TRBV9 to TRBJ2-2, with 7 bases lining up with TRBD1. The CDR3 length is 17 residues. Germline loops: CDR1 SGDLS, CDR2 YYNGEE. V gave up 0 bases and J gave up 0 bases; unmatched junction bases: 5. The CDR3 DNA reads TGTGCCAGCAGCGTAGTCAGGGGGTCCGCGAACACCGGGGAGCTGTTTTTT. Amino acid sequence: CASSVVRGSANTGELFF.

The CDR3 sequence is CASSVVGTSYEQYF. CDR3 nucleotides: TGTGCCAGCAGCGTAGTTGGTACATCCTACGAGCAGTACTTC. The chain links TRBV9 to TRBJ2-7; no clear D gene. The CDR3 is 14 amino acids. Germline loops: CDR1 SGDLS, CDR2 YYNGEE. V was clipped by 0 bases and J by 1 base, with 8 bases between them.

CDR3 amino acids: CASSVLGSPGNTIYF. The CDR3 DNA sequence: TGTGCCAGCAGCGTCCTAGGTTCTCCTGGAAACACCATATATTTT. The V call is TRBV9, the J call TRBJ1-3; D call uncertain. Trimming took 2 bases from V and 2 from J, leaving 11 bases between them. Germline CDR1 is SGDLS and CDR2 is YYNGEE. The CDR3 is 15 amino acids. The whole variable domain, filled in from reference TRBV9 and TRBJ1-3, reads DSGVTQTPKHLITATGQRVTLRCSPRSGDLSVYWYQQSLDQGLQFLIQYYNGEERAKGNILERFSAQQFPDLHSELNLSSLELGDSALYFCASSVLGSPGNTIYFGEGSWLTVV.

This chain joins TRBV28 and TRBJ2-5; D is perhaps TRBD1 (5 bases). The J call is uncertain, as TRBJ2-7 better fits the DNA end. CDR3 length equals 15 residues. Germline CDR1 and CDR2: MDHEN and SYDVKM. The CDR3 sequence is CASSSVRLGVREQYF. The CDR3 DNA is TGTGCCAGCAGTTCGGTACGGCTAGGGGTGCGCGAGCAGTACTTC.

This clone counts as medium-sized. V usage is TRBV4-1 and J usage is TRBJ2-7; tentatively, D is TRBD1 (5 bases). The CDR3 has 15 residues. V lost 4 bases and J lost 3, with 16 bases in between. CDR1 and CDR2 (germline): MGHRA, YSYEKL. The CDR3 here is CASSPSKIDSYEQYF. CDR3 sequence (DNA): TGCGCCAGCAGCCCTTCTAAAATCGACAGCTACGAGCAGTACTTC.

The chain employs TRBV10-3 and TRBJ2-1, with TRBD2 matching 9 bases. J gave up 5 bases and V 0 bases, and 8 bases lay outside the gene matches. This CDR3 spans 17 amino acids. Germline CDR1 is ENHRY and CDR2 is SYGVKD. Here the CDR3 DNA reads TGTGCCATCAGTGAGTCCCGGGCTAGCGGGGACAACAATGAGCAGTTCTTC. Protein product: CAISESRASGDNNEQFF.

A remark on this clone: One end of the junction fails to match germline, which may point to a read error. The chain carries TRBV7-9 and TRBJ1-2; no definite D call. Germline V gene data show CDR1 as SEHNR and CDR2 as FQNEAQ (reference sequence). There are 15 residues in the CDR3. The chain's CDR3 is CVSSLGQVNLHGYTF. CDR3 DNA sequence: TGTGTCAGCAGCTTAGGGCAGGTCAATCTGCATGGCTACACCTTC.

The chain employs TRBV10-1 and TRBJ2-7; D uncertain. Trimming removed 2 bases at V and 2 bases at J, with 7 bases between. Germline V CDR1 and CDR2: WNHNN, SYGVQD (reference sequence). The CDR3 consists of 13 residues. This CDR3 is CASSEGTAYEQYF. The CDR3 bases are TGCGCCAGCAGTGAGGGAACAGCCTACGAGCAGTACTTC.

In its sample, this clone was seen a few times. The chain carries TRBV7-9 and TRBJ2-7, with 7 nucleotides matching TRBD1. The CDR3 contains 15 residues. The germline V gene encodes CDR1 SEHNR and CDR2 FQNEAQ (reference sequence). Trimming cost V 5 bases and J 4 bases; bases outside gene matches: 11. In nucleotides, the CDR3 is TGTGCCAGCAGCCCCTCCGGGACAGATGGGTACGAGCAGTACTTC. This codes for CASSPSGTDGYEQYF.

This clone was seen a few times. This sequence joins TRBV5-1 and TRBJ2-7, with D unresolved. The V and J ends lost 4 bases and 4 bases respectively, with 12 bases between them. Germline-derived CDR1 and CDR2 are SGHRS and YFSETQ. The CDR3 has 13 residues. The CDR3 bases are TGCGCCAGCAGCCTGGCCGCCGGGTACGAGCAGTACTTC. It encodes CASSLAAGYEQYF. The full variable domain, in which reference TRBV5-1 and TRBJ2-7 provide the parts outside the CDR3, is KAGVTQTPRYLIKTRGQQVTLSCSPISGHRSVSWYQQTPGQGLQFLFEYFSETQRNKGNFPGRFSGRQFSNSRSEMNVSTLELGDSALYLCASSLAAGYEQYFGPGTRLTVT.